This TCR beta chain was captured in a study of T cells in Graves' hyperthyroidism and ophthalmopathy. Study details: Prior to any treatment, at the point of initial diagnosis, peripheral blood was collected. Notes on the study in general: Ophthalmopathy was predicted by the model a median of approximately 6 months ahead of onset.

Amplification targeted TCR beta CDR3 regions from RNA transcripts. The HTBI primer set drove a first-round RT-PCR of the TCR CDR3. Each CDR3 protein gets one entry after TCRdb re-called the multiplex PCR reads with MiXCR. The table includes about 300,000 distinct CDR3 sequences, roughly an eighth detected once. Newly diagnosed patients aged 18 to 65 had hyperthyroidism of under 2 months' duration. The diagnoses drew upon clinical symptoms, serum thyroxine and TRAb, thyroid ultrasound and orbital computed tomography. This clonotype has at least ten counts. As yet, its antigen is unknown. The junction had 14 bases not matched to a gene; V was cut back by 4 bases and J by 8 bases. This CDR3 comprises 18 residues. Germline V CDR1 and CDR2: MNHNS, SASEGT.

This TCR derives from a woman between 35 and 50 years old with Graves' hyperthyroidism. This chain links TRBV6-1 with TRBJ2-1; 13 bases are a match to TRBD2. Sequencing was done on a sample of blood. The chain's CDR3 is CASSGQFSRTSGSHEQFF. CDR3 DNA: TGTGCCAGCAGTGGACAATTTAGCCGGACTAGCGGGAGCCATGAGCAGTTCTTC.